The 8 T cell receptor beta chains below come from one sample, sequenced in a study of vaccination and CD4 T cells after COVID-19 (dated by TCRdb to 2022 to 2024). The sample's treatment or condition, from its label and the paper: 10-day PBMC culture with coronavirus spike peptide pools or control peptides (ViraFEST assay). For these TCRs, the target antigens are not known. The library came from PCR. For sequencing, an Illumina iSeq 100 was employed. DNA from cultured CD4+ T cells underwent TCR sequencing with the Oncomine TCR Beta short-read assay at the Johns Hopkins FTIC core. TCRdb reran the public reads through fastp at Q25 and MiXCR, keeping productive beta chains. Entries that share a CDR3 protein sequence are merged under the most common genes and DNA. The sample contains over 10,000 distinct CDR3 sequences, 56% of them found a single time. Clones ranked in the top ten supply about 15% of the sample.

The sample comprised CD4+ T cells from blood, cultured in vitro. Source of these receptors: a human donor who had recovered from COVID-19.

This clonotype was recorded a few times. The V and J genes are TRBV28 and TRBJ2-5; the match to TRBD2 covers 13 bases. Germline CDR1 MDHEN, CDR2 SYDVKM. CDR3 length: 16 residues. The ends lost 5 bases at V and 1 base at J; junction bases unmatched: 4. The CDR3 coding sequence is TGTGCCAGCAGTGCCACTAGCGGGAGGGCCCAAGAGACCCAGTACTTC. It yields the protein CASSATSGRAQETQYF.

In its sample, this clonotype was seen a few times. The chain couples TRBV10-3 to TRBJ2-6, with D possibly being TRBD2 (5 bases). Germline V gene sequence: CDR1 ENHRY, CDR2 SYGVKD. The germline V and J ends were trimmed by 4 bases and 1 base, with 17 bases remaining between them. The CDR3 has 18 amino acids. In DNA form, the CDR3 reads TGTGCCATCAGTGTTGTTCCGGGGAGCTTGTCTGGGGCCAACGTCCTGACTTTC. Its translation is CAISVVPGSLSGANVLTF.

This clonotype came up a few times. The rearrangement joins TRBV15 to TRBJ2-6, with unresolved D. The V end lost 8 bases, the J end lost 0 bases, and 14 bases lay between the germline ends. The CDR3 length is 16 residues. The germline CDR1 and CDR2 sequences are LNHNV and YYDKDF (reference sequence). DNA of the CDR3: TGTGCCACCCTCCCGGACGGATCCTCTGGGGCCAACGTCCTGACTTTC. This sequence encodes CATLPDGSSGANVLTF.

This chain uses TRBV4-1 with TRBJ2-3; 10 bases agree with TRBD1. The CDR3 covers 19 residues. V trimming: 0 bases; J trimming: 5 bases; junction bases outside the gene matches: 14. Germline CDR1 MGHRA, CDR2 YSYEKL. This CDR3 reads CASSQEKTTGQGIRDTQYF. CDR3 DNA sequence: TGCGCCAGCAGCCAAGAAAAGACTACGGGACAGGGGATCCGAGATACGCAGTATTTT.

CDR3 sequence (DNA): TGTGCCAGCACCCCTGGGGGCGATCAGCCCCAGCATTTT. It yields the protein CASTPGGDQPQHF. The chain has TRBV27 and TRBJ1-5, with TRBD1 as a possible D gene (6 bases). The CDR3 runs 13 residues. The germline V gene encodes CDR1 MNHEY and CDR2 SMNVEV (reference sequence). V shed 7 bases and J shed 5 bases, with 12 bases lying between them.

The V call is TRBV20-1, the J call TRBJ2-7; 14 positions match TRBD2. This CDR3 is 16 amino acids long. Trimming at V came to 6 bases and at J to 5 bases, leaving 12 bases not matched to a gene. The germline V gene has CDR1 DFQATT and CDR2 SNEGSKA (reference sequence). This chain's CDR3 is CSAAGTSGRYRDEQYF. Written as DNA, the CDR3 is TGCAGTGCGGCCGGGACTAGCGGGAGATATCGCGACGAGCAGTACTTC.

The chain combines TRBV10-3 with TRBJ2-5; the D gene is possibly TRBD2 (5 bases). The CDR3 contains 12 residues. Per the germline V gene, CDR1 is ENHRY and CDR2 is SYGVKD. V gave up 7 bases and J gave up 5 bases, with 11 bases separating them. In DNA, the CDR3 is TGTGCCATCATGGGCGGCGGGGAGACCCAGTACTTC. Translated, it gives CAIMGGGETQYF.

The chain links TRBV28 to TRBJ1-2; D is unresolved. The CDR3 length is 12 residues. Trimming cost V 6 bases and J 6 bases, with 11 bases left between them. Germline V gene lookup returns CDR1 MDHEN and CDR2 SYDVKM. Here the CDR3 DNA reads TGTGCCAGCAGCCCGAGGGAGAATGGCTACACCTTC. Encoded protein: CASSPRENGYTF.